Following are 13 T cell receptor beta chains from one sample sequenced in a study of graft-versus-host responses after intestinal transplantation. Assay: immunoSEQ multiplex PCR; the TCRdb copy retains only in-frame clones and omits some. Altogether nearly 90,000 clones are present, roughly 80% being singletons, with the ten largest covering about 15%. Their target antigens are unknown. Material: unstimulated CD8+ T cells sorted from spleen or lymph node cells, obtained before intestinal transplant. The receptors shown here come from a human donor who received an intestinal transplant.

This clone was detected a few times. The chain couples TRBV30 to TRBJ2-5, with D perhaps matching TRBD1 or TRBD2 (6 bases each). The V end lost 0 bases, the J end lost 5 bases, and 10 bases lay between the germline ends. CDR3 size: 13 residues. Germline V gene data show CDR1 as GTSNPN and CDR2 as SVGIG (reference sequence). The DNA of the CDR3 is TGTGCCTGGAGTGTAGGAGGGGGGGAGACCCAGTACTTC. This sequence encodes CAWSVGGGETQYF. Filled out from reference TRBV30 and TRBJ2-5, the complete variable domain reads SQTIHQWPATLVQPVGSPLSLECTVEGTSNPNLYWYRQAAGRGLQLLFYSVGIGQISSEVPQNLSASRPQDRQFILSSKKLLLSDSGFYLCAWSVGGGETQYFGPGTRLLVL.

The chain uses TRBV19 and TRBJ2-5; the D gene is possibly TRBD1 (5 bases). The tail of the sequence fits TRBJ2-7 better, so the J call may be wrong. Germline V gives CDR1 LNHDA, CDR2 SQIVND (reference sequence). This CDR3 is 13 amino acids long. CDR3 sequence: CASSIADSYEQYF. In nucleotides, the CDR3 is TGTGCCAGTAGTATAGCCGACAGTTACGAGCAGTACTTC.

The chain couples TRBV28 to TRBJ2-1; D ambiguous. Germline V CDR1 and CDR2: MDHEN, SYDVKM. The CDR3 is 15 residues long. V was shortened by 2 bases and J by 8 bases, with 16 bases between the two germline ends. Written as DNA, the CDR3 is TGTGCCAGCAGTTTAACGGAGTTTCCCCTTTATGAGCAGTTCTTC. Protein: CASSLTEFPLYEQFF.

This chain joins TRBV6-5 and TRBJ1-2; D unclear. The CDR3 loop spans 12 amino acids. V was clipped by 4 bases and J by 5 bases, with 8 bases between them. Germline V gives CDR1 MNHEY, CDR2 SVGAGI. CDR3 DNA: TGTGCCAGCAGTTCCTTGGATTATGGCTACACCTTC. Encoded protein: CASSSLDYGYTF.

The V call is TRBV15, the J call TRBJ1-4, with D uncertain. V gave up 1 base and J gave up 5 bases, with 5 bases separating them. The CDR3 spans 13 residues. CDR1 is LNHNV and CDR2 is YYDKDF in the germline V gene (reference sequence). The CDR3 nucleotides are TGTGCCACCAGCAGAGGGGGAAATGAAAAACTGTTTTTT. Translated, it gives CATSRGGNEKLFF.

This clone has a single count. The gene calls are TRBV29-1 and TRBJ2-1, with 8 bases identical to TRBD2. The CDR3 spans 14 residues. Germline V gives CDR1 SQVTM, CDR2 ANQGSEA. V lost 6 bases and J lost 5; bases outside the gene matches: 9. The CDR3, as DNA: TGCAGCGTGAGGACCGGGACTAGGCACAATGAGCAGTTCTTC. The encoded protein is CSVRTGTRHNEQFF.

CDR3 region: CASSQVKGTGVYGYTF. CDR3 sequence (DNA): TGTGCCAGCAGCCAAGTCAAGGGGACAGGGGTGTATGGCTACACCTTC. The V gene is TRBV14, the J gene TRBJ1-2, with TRBD1 matching over 10 bases. The CDR3 totals 16 residues. The V segment lost 1 base and the J segment 5 bases; nucleotides outside the gene matches: 7. CDR1 SGHDN and CDR2 FVKESK come from the germline V gene.

This chain connects TRBV7-6 to TRBJ1-1; 9 nucleotides match TRBD1. V gave up 4 bases and J gave up 0 bases; unmatched junction bases: 3. Per the germline V gene, CDR1 is SGHVS and CDR2 is FNYEAQ. CDR3 length: 15 amino acids. This chain's CDR3 is CASSSGTGMNTEAFF. The DNA for the CDR3 is TGTGCCAGCAGCTCCGGGACAGGGATGAACACTGAAGCTTTCTTT.

The chain carries TRBV11-2 and TRBJ1-4; D remains ambiguous. In germline, CDR1 is SGHAT, CDR2 FQNNGV. Deletions cut 0 bases from V and 7 bases from J, with 12 bases between. CDR3 length equals 15 residues. The CDR3 protein is CASSLEAVGSEKLFF. The CDR3 coding sequence is TGTGCCAGCAGCTTAGAAGCGGTTGGGTCTGAAAAACTGTTTTTT.

This clone was observed a handful of times. This chain uses TRBV6-1 with TRBJ2-2, with TRBD2 matching 8 bases. After removal of 9 bases from V and 1 base from J, the junction contained 1 base not matched to a gene. The CDR3 length is 13 residues. CDR1 and CDR2 (germline): MNHNS, SASEGT. CDR3 loop: CASRGGNTGELFF. The CDR3, as DNA: TGTGCCAGTCGGGGGGGGAACACCGGGGAGCTGTTTTTT.

This chain connects TRBV13 to TRBJ2-2; weak D call: TRBD2 (5 bases). Germline V lookup: CDR1 PRHDT, CDR2 FYEKMQ (reference sequence). V was shortened by 1 base and J by 0 bases, with 12 bases between the two germline ends. CDR3 length: 17 residues. Here the CDR3 reads CASSLALAGTNTGELFF. Here the CDR3 DNA reads TGTGCCAGCAGCTTAGCATTGGCGGGTACGAACACCGGGGAGCTGTTTTTT.

The chain links TRBV2 to TRBJ2-2, with TRBD2 as a possible D gene (7 bases). The CDR3 spans 19 residues. V shed 5 bases and J shed 6 bases, with 28 bases lying between them. Germline CDR1 SNHLY, CDR2 FYNNEI. This CDR3 is CASSSGGRAFGQVAGELFF. CDR3 coding DNA: TGTGCCAGCAGTTCCGGGGGGCGCGCCTTTGGTCAGGTGGCCGGGGAGCTGTTTTTT.

The V call is TRBV2, the J call TRBJ2-5; TRBD1 aligns across 10 bases. The CDR3 length is 14 residues. Germline-derived CDR1 and CDR2 are SNHLY and FYNNEI. V lost 4 bases to trimming and J lost 5 bases; unmatched junction nucleotides: 4. In DNA, the CDR3 is TGTGCCAGCAGTGGGCCGGACAGGGGGGAGACCCAGTACTTC. As protein: CASSGPDRGETQYF.